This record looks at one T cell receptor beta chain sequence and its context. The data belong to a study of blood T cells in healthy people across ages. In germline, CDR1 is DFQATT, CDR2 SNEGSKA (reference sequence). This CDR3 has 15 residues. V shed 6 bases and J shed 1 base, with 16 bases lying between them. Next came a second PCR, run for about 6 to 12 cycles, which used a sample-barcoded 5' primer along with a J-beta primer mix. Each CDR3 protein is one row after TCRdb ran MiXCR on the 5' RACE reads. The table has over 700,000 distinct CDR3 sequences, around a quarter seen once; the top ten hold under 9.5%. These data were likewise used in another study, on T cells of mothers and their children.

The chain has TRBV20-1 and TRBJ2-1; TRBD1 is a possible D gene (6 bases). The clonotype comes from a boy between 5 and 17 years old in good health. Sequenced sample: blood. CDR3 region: CSATWGPASYNEQFF. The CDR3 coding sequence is TGCAGTGCCACCTGGGGGCCGGCGTCCTACAATGAGCAGTTCTTC.